This TCR beta chain was identified during a study of blood T cell repertoires in COVID-19. This CDR3 is built from 15 residues. Per germline, CDR1 MGHDK and CDR2 SYGVNS. Unmatched junction bases numbered 9, after V lost 8 bases and J lost 4 bases. Libraries were prepared by immunoSEQ multiplex PCR; TCRdb keeps only in-frame clonotypes and omits some of them. The top ten clones hold about 2.5% of a sample with roughly 270,000 clones, around 84% of them seen once. The receptor's source is a woman aged 45 to 65 who had recovered from COVID-19. Material for sequencing was PBMCs or T cells enriched from blood (not recorded which). This chain connects TRBV25-1 to TRBJ2-5; TRBD2 aligns across 11 bases. The CDR3 loop is CASLDSGGALETQYF. The CDR3 DNA sequence: TGTGCCAGCCTTGATAGCGGGGGGGCCTTAGAGACCCAGTACTTC.